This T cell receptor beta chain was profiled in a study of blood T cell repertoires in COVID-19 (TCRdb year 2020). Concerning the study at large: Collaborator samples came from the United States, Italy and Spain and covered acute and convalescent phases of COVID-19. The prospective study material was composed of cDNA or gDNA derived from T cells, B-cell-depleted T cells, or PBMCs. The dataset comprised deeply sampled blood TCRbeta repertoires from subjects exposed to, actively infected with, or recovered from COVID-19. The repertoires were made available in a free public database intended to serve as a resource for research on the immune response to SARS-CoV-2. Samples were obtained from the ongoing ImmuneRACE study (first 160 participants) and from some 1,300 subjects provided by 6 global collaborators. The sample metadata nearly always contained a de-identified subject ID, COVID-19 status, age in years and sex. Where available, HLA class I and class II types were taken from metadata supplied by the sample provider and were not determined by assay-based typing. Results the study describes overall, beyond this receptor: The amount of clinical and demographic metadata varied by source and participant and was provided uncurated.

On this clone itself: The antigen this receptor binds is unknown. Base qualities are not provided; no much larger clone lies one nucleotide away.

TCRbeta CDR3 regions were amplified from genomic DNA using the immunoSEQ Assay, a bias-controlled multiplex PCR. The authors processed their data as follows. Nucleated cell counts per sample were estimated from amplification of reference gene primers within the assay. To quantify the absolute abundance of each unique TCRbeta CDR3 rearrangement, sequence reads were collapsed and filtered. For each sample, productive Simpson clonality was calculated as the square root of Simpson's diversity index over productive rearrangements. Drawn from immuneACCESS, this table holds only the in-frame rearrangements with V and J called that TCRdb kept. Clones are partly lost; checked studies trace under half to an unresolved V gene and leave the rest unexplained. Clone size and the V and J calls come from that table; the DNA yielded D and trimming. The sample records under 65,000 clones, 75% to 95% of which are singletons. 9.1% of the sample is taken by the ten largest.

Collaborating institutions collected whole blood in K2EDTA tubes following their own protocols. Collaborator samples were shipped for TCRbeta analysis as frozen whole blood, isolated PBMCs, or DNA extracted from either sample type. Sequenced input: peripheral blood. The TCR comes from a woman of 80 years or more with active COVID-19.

The sequenced DNA: TGTGCCAGCAGTACCTCCGGACAGGGAGGCCCGAACACCGGGGAGCTGTTTTTT. Its protein reads: CASSTSGQGGPNTGELFF. The V and J segments used are TRBV2 and TRBJ2-2; 8 bases in between match TRBD1. V ends up 5 bases short and J 0 bases short, with an unmatched junction base count of 11. CDR1 SNHLY and CDR2 FYNNEI were looked up in the germline V gene. The CDR3, from cysteine to phenylalanine, totals 18 residues. Just the 54-base CDR3 DNA is kept, in frame starting at base 1.